These T cell receptor beta chains were read from a single sample in a study of cytomegalovirus exposure and HLA in healthy donors. TCRdb keeps only in-frame clones here, not all; method: immunoSEQ multiplex PCR. The profile shows 37,000 or so clones, 74% of them singletons. Sequencing was performed on PBMCs. These receptors originate from a man aged 30-40 years in good health and CMV-seronegative. Both conserved end residues are part of each CDR3. Each record gives: J gene, V gene, clone size, D gene, CDR3 protein, CDR3 DNA. D genes are given only for firm matches. Clone size is not always given. Where it is, it says once, few, many or a class for expanded clones.

>TRBJ2-4|TRBV6-5|-|TRBD1
CASGRGWDSQNIQYF
TGTGCCAGCGGACGGGGATGGGACAGCCAAAACATTCAGTACTTC
>TRBJ1-6|TRBV7-2|-|-
CASSFSSYNSPLHF
TGTGCCAGCAGCTTTAGCTCCTATAATTCACCCCTCCACTTT
>TRBJ2-1|TRBV7-3|-|TRBD2
CASSLKLAGHLNEQFF
TGTGCCAGCAGCTTAAAGTTAGCGGGGCATCTCAATGAGCAGTTCTTC
>TRBJ2-7|TRBV11-3|-|TRBD2
CASSPSGTSDSYEQYF
TGTGCCAGCAGCCCATCCGGGACTAGCGACTCCTACGAGCAGTACTTC
>TRBJ2-2|TRBV2|-|TRBD1
CASRPQGSWAGELFF
TGTGCCAGCAGGCCACAGGGGTCTTGGGCCGGGGAGCTGTTTTTT
>TRBJ1-1|TRBV2|-|-
CASSASLGTGGFF
TGTGCCAGCAGCGCAAGTCTCGGGACGGGAGGTTTCTTT
>TRBJ1-2|TRBV7-8|-|-
CASSLETGVNYGYTF
TGTGCCAGCAGCTTAGAGACAGGAGTTAACTATGGCTACACCTTC
>TRBJ1-4|TRBV10-3|-|-
CAISNGATNEKLFF
TGTGCCATCAGTAATGGAGCAACTAATGAAAAACTGTTTTTT
>TRBJ2-1|TRBV25-1|-|TRBD2
CASSPPGLVGYNEQFF
TGTGCCAGCAGCCCACCGGGACTAGTGGGCTACAATGAGCAGTTCTTC
>TRBJ2-7|TRBV29-1|-|TRBD1
CSVEDQGTGGSEQYF
TGCAGCGTTGAAGATCAAGGGACAGGGGGGAGCGAGCAGTACTTC
>TRBJ2-7|TRBV4-1|-|-
CASSQDGREPFEQYF
TGCGCCAGCAGCCAAGACGGCAGGGAACCGTTCGAGCAGTACTTC
>TRBJ2-3|TRBV10-3|-|TRBD2
CAISGGTSGSHSADTQYF
TGTGCCATCAGTGGAGGGACTAGCGGGAGCCATTCCGCAGATACGCAGTATTTT
>TRBJ2-1|TRBV5-1|-|TRBD2
CASSLTSGSTYNEQFF
TGCGCCAGCAGCTTGACTAGCGGGAGTACCTACAATGAGCAGTTCTTC
>TRBJ2-7|TRBV2|-|-
CASRRDSMYEQYF
TGTGCCAGCAGGAGGGATTCAATGTACGAGCAGTACTTC
>TRBJ2-7|TRBV28|-|TRBD2
CASSFGTSGTYEQYF
TGTGCCAGCAGTTTCGGGACTAGCGGGACCTACGAGCAGTACTTC
>TRBJ2-1|TRBV2|-|-
CASRSGSNSYNEQFF
TGTGCCAGCAGGAGCGGGTCTAACTCCTACAATGAGCAGTTCTTC
>TRBJ2-5|TRBV4-1|few|TRBD2
CASSQEGSGGVETQYF
TGTGCCAGCAGCCAAGAGGGTAGCGGGGGGGTCGAGACCCAGTACTTC
>TRBJ2-1|TRBV28|-|TRBD1
CASTGQGLIPYNEQFF
TGTGCCAGCACCGGACAGGGCTTAATCCCCTACAATGAGCAGTTCTTC
>TRBJ2-3|TRBV27|-|TRBD1
CASSRGLDTGTQYF
TGTGCCAGCAGTAGGGGGCTTGACACAGGTACGCAGTATTTT
>TRBJ2-7|TRBV7-8|-|TRBD2
CASSRAVVSGSGYEQYF
TGTGCCAGCAGCCGCGCGGTTGTCAGCGGGAGTGGGTACGAGCAGTACTTC
>TRBJ2-2|TRBV18|-|-
CASSPSSSGETGELFF
TGTGCCAGCTCACCAAGTAGTTCAGGGGAGACCGGGGAGCTGTTTTTT
>TRBJ1-5|TRBV7-8|-|-
CASSTNRESGNQPQHF
TGTGCCAGCAGCACCAACAGGGAATCGGGCAATCAGCCCCAGCATTTT
>TRBJ1-4|TRBV5-6|few|TRBD1
CASSTGTGEKLFF
TGTGCCAGCAGCACTGGGACAGGGGAAAAACTGTTTTTT
>TRBJ2-7|TRBV7-7|few|-
CASSLGEGSSYEQYF
TGTGCTAGCAGCTTAGGTGAGGGCTCCTCCTACGAGCAGTACTTC
>TRBJ2-1|TRBV30|few|TRBD2
CAWSSGGSSVNEQFF
TGTGCCTGGAGTTCGGGCGGGAGTTCGGTCAATGAGCAGTTCTTC
>TRBJ1-5|TRBV15|-|TRBD1
CATSSSGGNFQPQHF
TGTGCCACCAGCAGTTCAGGGGGTAATTTTCAGCCCCAGCATTTT
>TRBJ1-2|TRBV5-4|-|TRBD1
CASGSRDRADGYTF
TGTGCCAGCGGATCCAGGGACAGGGCCGATGGCTACACCTTC
>TRBJ2-2|TRBV9|-|TRBD1
CASNDRGGFTGELFF
TGTGCCAGCAACGACAGGGGGGGATTCACCGGGGAGCTGTTTTTT
>TRBJ1-5|TRBV7-2|-|-
CASSLGRGNQPQHF
TGTGCCAGCAGCTTAGGGCGCGGAAATCAGCCCCAGCATTTT
>TRBJ2-1|TRBV4-1|few|TRBD2
CASSQGALSGGYNEQFF
TGCGCCAGCAGCCAAGGAGCCCTAAGCGGGGGGTACAATGAGCAGTTCTTC
>TRBJ1-5|TRBV27|-|TRBD1
CASRGQGDQPQHF
TGTGCCAGCAGGGGACAGGGTGATCAGCCCCAGCATTTT
>TRBJ2-7|TRBV27|-|TRBD2
CASSPLGREFPHEQYF
TGTGCCAGCAGTCCCCTAGGGCGGGAGTTCCCCCACGAGCAGTACTTC
>TRBJ1-2|TRBV29-1|-|TRBD1
CSAYSGQGVDYGYTF
TGCAGCGCTTATTCGGGACAGGGGGTTGACTATGGCTACACCTTC
>TRBJ1-1|TRBV28|-|-
CASSLSRTVSEAFF
TGTGCCAGCAGTTTATCCCGGACAGTATCTGAGGCTTTCTTT
>TRBJ2-3|TRBV7-3|-|TRBD2
CASSLAGGPPTDTQYF
TGTGCCAGCAGCCTAGCGGGAGGACCACCCACAGATACGCAGTATTTT
>TRBJ2-1|TRBV5-1|once|TRBD2
CASSLVTSGYNEQFF
TGCGCCAGCAGCTTGGTCACTAGCGGGTACAATGAGCAGTTCTTC
>TRBJ1-2|TRBV30|-|-
CAWQSYYGYTF
TGTGCCTGGCAGTCTTACTATGGCTACACCTTC
>TRBJ2-1|TRBV28|-|TRBD2
CASSSDSGSSYNEQFF
TGTGCCAGCAGTTCTGATAGCGGGAGCTCCTACAATGAGCAGTTCTTC
>TRBJ1-1|TRBV28|-|-
CASSRSGVAFF
TGTGCCAGCAGTCGGTCCGGGGTAGCTTTCTTT
>TRBJ1-1|TRBV27|-|TRBD1
CASRAGTGGWNTEAFF
TGTGCCAGCAGGGCCGGGACAGGGGGCTGGAACACTGAAGCTTTCTTT
>TRBJ2-7|TRBV5-6|-|TRBD1
CASRQGTGYEQYF
TGTGCCAGCAGACAAGGGACAGGGTACGAGCAGTACTTC
>TRBJ1-2|TRBV2|-|TRBD1
CASSETGQGAGGYTF
TGTGCCAGCAGTGAAACAGGACAGGGGGCAGGTGGCTACACCTTC
>TRBJ2-7|TRBV7-8|once|TRBD1
CASSLDAGGSYEQYF
TGTGCCAGCAGCTTAGACGCAGGGGGCTCCTACGAGCAGTACTTC
>TRBJ2-3|TRBV2|once|-
CASSDSYAQYF
TGTGCCAGCAGTGACAGTTATGCGCAGTATTTT
>TRBJ2-2|TRBV29-1|once|-
CSGQGGTGELFF
TGCAGCGGACAGGGAGGTACCGGGGAGCTGTTTTTT
>TRBJ2-3|TRBV6-1|-|-
CASSELDYTDTQYF
TGTGCCAGCAGTGAATTAGACTACACAGATACGCAGTATTTT
>TRBJ1-1|TRBV10-3|-|-
CAIRGFRLGQQNTEAFF
TGTGCCATCAGAGGATTCCGCCTCGGACAGCAGAACACTGAAGCTTTCTTT
>TRBJ2-5|TRBV19|-|TRBD2
CASSEGGRRETQYF
TGTGCCAGTAGTGAAGGCGGGAGGAGGGAGACCCAGTACTTC
>TRBJ1-2|TRBV19|-|-
CASSPQGHGYTF
TGTGCCAGCAGCCCTCAGGGGCATGGCTACACCTTC
>TRBJ2-7|TRBV4-2|-|TRBD2
CASSQDRFAGDPYEQYF
TGTGCCAGCAGCCAAGATCGGTTTGCGGGGGACCCTTACGAGCAGTACTTC
>TRBJ1-2|TRBV5-5|-|TRBD1
CASRKTGDANYGYPF
TGTGCCAGCAGGAAGACAGGGGACGCAAACTATGGCTACCCCTTC
>TRBJ2-7|TRBV11-2|-|TRBD2
CASSSSQILTSGRTEQYF
TGTGCCAGCAGCTCCTCACAGATCCTGACTAGCGGGAGAACCGAGCAGTACTTC
>TRBJ1-1|TRBV29-1|few|TRBD1
CSALPGQGGNTEAFF
TGCAGCGCCTTGCCCGGACAGGGTGGGAACACTGAAGCTTTCTTT
>TRBJ1-1|TRBV28|-|-
CASSLQAGKAFF
TGTGCCAGCAGTTTGCAGGCAGGGAAGGCTTTCTTT
>TRBJ2-7|TRBV2|-|TRBD2
CASSAAGATAYEQYF
TGTGCCAGCAGTGCAGCGGGGGCAACAGCCTACGAGCAGTACTTC
>TRBJ1-4|TRBV11-2|-|TRBD1
CASSFGQGGTNEKLFF
TGTGCCAGCAGCTTCGGACAGGGGGGTACTAATGAAAAACTGTTTTTT
>TRBJ1-3|TRBV28|few|-
CASSLGSAGNTIYF
TGTGCCAGCAGTTTAGGCAGCGCTGGAAACACCATATATTTT
>TRBJ2-7|TRBV6-6|few|-
CASSYSTPSSYEQYF
TGTGCCAGCAGTTACTCTACACCAAGCTCCTACGAGCAGTACTTC
>TRBJ2-3|TRBV5-5|once|-
CASIRAGGFTDTQYF
TGTGCCAGCATCCGGGCAGGGGGGTTCACAGATACGCAGTATTTT